This T cell receptor (beta chain) is from a study of blood T cell repertoires in COVID-19. Patients from Seattle were sampled longitudinally, starting during active infection. Germline V gene sequence: CDR1 SGHDT, CDR2 YYEEEE. The V gene end was trimmed by 0 bases and the J gene end by 7 bases; junction bases not matched to a gene: 12. The length of the CDR3 is 17 residues. As processed by the authors: Reference gene primer amplification gave nucleated cell count estimates. Using immunoSEQ multiplex PCR, the repertoire was profiled, and TCRdb retains in-frame clones only, with some absent. D and trimming were read from the DNA, whereas the V and J calls and clone size are those reported in that table. This table holds about 170,000 clones, roughly 90% found once.

The chain recombines TRBV5-6 with TRBJ2-1, with TRBD2 matching over 8 bases. Source material: peripheral blood. The receptor was derived from a man aged 18 to 29 with COVID-19, enrolled during active disease. The CDR3 loop reads CASSLAWRAGVRNEQFF. CDR3 bases: TGTGCCAGCAGCTTGGCTTGGCGAGCGGGAGTTCGAAATGAGCAGTTCTTC. Complete variable domain (other parts from reference TRBV5-6 and TRBJ2-1): DAGVTQSPTHLIKTRGQQVTLRCSPKSGHDTVSWYQQALGQGPQFIFQYYEEEERQRGNFPDRFSGHQFPNYSSELNVNALLLGDSALYLCASSLAWRAGVRNEQFFGPGTRLTVL.